This is a list of T cell receptor beta chains from one sample in a study of OX40 agonist ivuxolimab in advanced cancers. Here immunoSEQ multiplex PCR was the method, and the copy in TCRdb shows in-frame clones only, minus some. Among about 50,000 clones listed, roughly 85% were seen once. Sequencing was performed on CD4+ or CD8+ T cells sorted from blood, taken in a trial of the OX40 agonist ivuxolimab. The origin of the receptors is an adult with an advanced solid tumor such as melanoma, head and neck, liver or kidney cancer. CDR3s include the opening cysteine and the closing phenylalanine or tryptophan. The order of the fields is CDR3 protein, J gene, CDR3 length, V gene.

CASSLSRSGNYGYTF,TRBJ1-2,15,TRBV7-3
CASSLDSKGGVRGYTF,TRBJ1-2,16,TRBV5-1
CASSPFGVGQPQHF,TRBJ1-5,14,TRBV9
CASSLIGSGANVLTF,TRBJ2-6,15,TRBV11-3
CASSSPGGATDTQYF,TRBJ2-3,15,TRBV28
CASSLEGRGSTEAFF,TRBJ1-1,15,TRBV5-8
CASSIGRGSEKLFF,TRBJ1-4,14,TRBV19
CASTPRTDSTQYF,TRBJ2-3,13,TRBV14
CASSYWGNEQFF,TRBJ2-1,12,TRBV6-6
CASSLAILSREAFF,TRBJ1-1,14,TRBV7-8
CASSEVGRRGYTF,TRBJ1-2,13,TRBV7-8
CASSFGGGRPYTYEQYF,TRBJ2-7,17,TRBV25-1
CATSPDGWGYEQYF,TRBJ2-7,14,TRBV2
CASRFGTGANVLTF,TRBJ2-6,14,TRBV6-5
CASVELGGQGNEQYF,NA,15,TRBV2
CASSLRRDEPGDTQYF,TRBJ2-3,16,TRBV5-1
CASSTNTGRLAGMNTGELFF,TRBJ2-2,20,TRBV28
CASSLRLAGGPTQETQYF,TRBJ2-5,18,TRBV27
CASSYEGGRGSPLHF,TRBJ1-6,15,TRBV6-5
CASSFGTGTGNTIYF,TRBJ1-3,15,TRBV5-4
CASTPGPARGEQYF,TRBJ2-7,14,TRBV28
CAIQGMGTEAFF,TRBJ1-1,12,TRBV11-2
CVSGARAWETQYF,TRBJ2-5,13,TRBV6-1
CASSLSTADNEKLFF,TRBJ1-4,15,TRBV28
CAWSSAGGFGEQYF,TRBJ2-7,14,TRBV30
CASFTTGLQGYGYTF,TRBJ1-2,15,TRBV28
CASSSGTSGGETQYF,TRBJ2-5,15,TRBV28
CASSIGQGFEKLFF,TRBJ1-4,14,TRBV28
CASSEMTSPRTQYF,TRBJ2-5,14,TRBV5-1
CASSLETGPGGTQYF,TRBJ2-3,15,TRBV11-3
CASSSDPYEQYF,TRBJ2-7,12,TRBV5-8
CASSLVAGGGETQYF,TRBJ2-5,15,TRBV5-1
CASSIGQDPKTQYF,TRBJ2-5,14,TRBV19
CASRARPTGNTEAFF,TRBJ1-1,15,TRBV6-1
CASSPQGVPGAFF,TRBJ1-1,13,TRBV27
CASSRNGRGAMNTEAFF,TRBJ1-1,17,TRBV4-1
CASSFRDGTQRGANVLTF,TRBJ2-6,18,TRBV28
CASSLTLADTQYF,TRBJ2-3,13,TRBV5-8
CASSQGRGGGYGYTF,TRBJ1-2,15,TRBV4-1
CASSDLESFNYGYTF,TRBJ1-2,15,TRBV7-9
CASSVGTHSGNTIYF,TRBJ1-3,15,TRBV9
CASSQSGTAAYEQYF,TRBJ2-7,15,TRBV4-2
CASSQEGVANSPLHF,TRBJ1-6,15,TRBV4-1
CASSYRETGPPDTQYF,TRBJ2-3,16,TRBV6-5
CASSLQGGYGLEQYF,TRBJ2-7,15,TRBV7-2